The 7 T cell receptor beta chains below were found in one sample sequenced in a study of blood T cell repertoires in COVID-19. This table comes from immunoSEQ multiplex PCR, and its TCRdb copy is limited to in-frame clones, with some not included. The table lists 70,000 to 90,000 clones, around 76% of them singletons. Sequenced sample: peripheral blood. Receptors originate from a human donor in a cohort sampled during active COVID-19.

The count of this clone is one. The chain joins TRBV5-1 to TRBJ2-3; TRBD2 aligns across 8 bases. Per the germline V gene, CDR1 is SGHRS and CDR2 is YFSETQ. This CDR3 is built from 13 residues. V lost 4 bases and J lost 10; bases outside the gene matches: 8. CDR3 sequence: CASSPRGGLAQYF. Written as DNA, the CDR3 is TGCGCCAGCAGCCCCCGGGGGGGTCTGGCGCAGTATTTT.

The chain uses TRBV6-2 or TRBV6-3 and TRBJ2-3; D unresolved. Germline CDR1 and CDR2: MNHEY and SVGEGT. V dropped 6 bases and J dropped 4 bases, with 14 bases sitting between them. CDR3 length: 14 amino acids. CDR3: CASSHHIGADTQYF. For the CDR3, the DNA is TGTGCCAGCAGCCACCATATAGGAGCAGATACGCAGTATTTT.

J is TRBJ2-5 and V is TRBV4-1; TRBD2 matches at 14 bases. This CDR3 is 18 amino acids long. CDR1 is MGHRA and CDR2 is YSYEKL in the germline V gene. Trimming cost V 0 bases and J 2 bases; bases outside gene matches: 5. The CDR3 nucleotides are TGCGCCAGCAGCCAAGATTGGGGACTAGCGGGGGTTCAAGAGACCCAGTACTTC. This codes for CASSQDWGLAGVQETQYF.

Only a few counts were recorded for this clone. The rearrangement uses TRBV28 and TRBJ2-7; maybe TRBD1 (8 bases). The germline CDR1 and CDR2 sequences are MDHEN and SYDVKM. Trimming pared 5 bases from V and 0 bases from J, leaving 17 bases between. The CDR3 is 16 amino acids. CDR3 sequence: CASSLKRDRSSYEQYF. In DNA form, the CDR3 reads TGTGCCAGCAGTCTCAAGCGGGACAGGTCCTCCTACGAGCAGTACTTC.

The V call is TRBV5-5, the J call TRBJ1-1, with D unresolved. Germline V gene data show CDR1 as SGHKS and CDR2 as YYEKEE (reference sequence). This CDR3 has 14 residues. V was pared by 1 base and J by 0 bases, with 7 bases between. CDR3 sequence reads: CASSLWAVNTEAFF. In nucleotides, the CDR3 is TGTGCCAGCAGCTTGTGGGCCGTGAACACTGAAGCTTTCTTT.

The rearrangement links TRBV4-3 to TRBJ1-1; 7 bases match TRBD1. This CDR3 is 14 amino acids long. Germline CDR1 is LGHNA and CDR2 is YSLEER. V shed 1 base, J shed 6 bases, and the junction held 5 bases outside the gene matches. CDR3 residues: CASSQAQGVAEAFF. The CDR3 DNA reads TGCGCCAGCAGCCAAGCTCAGGGGGTGGCTGAAGCTTTCTTT.

Many counts were recorded for this clone. The gene calls are TRBV6-2 or TRBV6-3 and TRBJ2-7, with 8 bases identical to TRBD2. This CDR3 contains 13 residues. The trim removed 4 bases at V and 6 bases at J, leaving 5 bases unmatched. Germline V lookup: CDR1 MNHEY, CDR2 SVGEGT. The CDR3 bases are TGTGCCAGCAGTTCGACTAGCGAAGGCGAGCAGTACGTC. Translating it yields CASSSTSEGEQYV.